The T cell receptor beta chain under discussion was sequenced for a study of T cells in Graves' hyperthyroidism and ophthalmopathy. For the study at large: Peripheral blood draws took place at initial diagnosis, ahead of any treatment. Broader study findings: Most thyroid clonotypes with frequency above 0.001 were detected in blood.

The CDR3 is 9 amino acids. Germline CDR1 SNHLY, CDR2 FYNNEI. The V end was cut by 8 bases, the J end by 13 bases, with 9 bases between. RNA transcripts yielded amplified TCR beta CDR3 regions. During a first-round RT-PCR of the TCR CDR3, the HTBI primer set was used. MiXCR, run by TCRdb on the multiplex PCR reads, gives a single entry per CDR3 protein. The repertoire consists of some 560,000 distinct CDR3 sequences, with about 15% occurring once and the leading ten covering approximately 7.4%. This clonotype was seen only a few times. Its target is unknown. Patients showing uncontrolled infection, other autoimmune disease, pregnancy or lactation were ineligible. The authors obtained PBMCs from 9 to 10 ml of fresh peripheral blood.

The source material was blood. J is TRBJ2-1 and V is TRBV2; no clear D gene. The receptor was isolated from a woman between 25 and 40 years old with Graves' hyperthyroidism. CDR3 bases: TGTGCCAGCGGGCCACTACAGTTCTTC. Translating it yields CASGPLQFF.